The clone carrying this TCR beta chain was seen ten or more times. Its antigen is still unknown. This record belongs to a study of prognosis after radiotherapy for stage I lung cancer. Study at large: The study deemed all of its non-small cell lung cancer patients medically inoperable.

The V and J ends lost 1 base and 0 bases respectively, with 7 bases between them. Germline CDR1 MGHRA, CDR2 YSYEKL. CDR3 length equals 15 residues. Researchers used two-round multiplex PCR to amplify TCR beta CDR3 starting from genomic DNA. Round one of PCR was performed, and it used primers specific to each TRBV and TRBJ gene. TCRdb re-derived calls from the multiplex PCR reads in MiXCR, one entry per CDR3 protein. The sample includes 26,000 or so distinct CDR3 sequences, around 30% of them seen just once. Study-wide results and limits: With medians of about 9,200 versus 6,500, unique TCR clone counts fell after stereotactic body radiation therapy.

The source material was PBMCs, sampled before or after stereotactic body radiation therapy (not recorded which). The source of this sequence is a donor aged 50 or older with non-small cell lung cancer. V is TRBV4-1 and J is TRBJ1-5; D unclear. CDR3 DNA: TGCGCCAGCAGCCAAGTTAAGGATAGCAATCAGCCCCAGCATTTT. Translation: CASSQVKDSNQPQHF.